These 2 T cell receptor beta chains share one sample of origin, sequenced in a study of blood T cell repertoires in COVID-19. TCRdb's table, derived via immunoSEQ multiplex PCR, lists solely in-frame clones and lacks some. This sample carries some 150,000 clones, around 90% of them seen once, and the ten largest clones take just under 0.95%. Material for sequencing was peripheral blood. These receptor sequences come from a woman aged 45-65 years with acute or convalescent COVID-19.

CDR3 sequence reads: CASSFLQEPWQFF. CDR3 in DNA: TGTGCCAGCAGCTTTCTACAGGAGCCATGGCAGTTCTTC. The chain uses TRBV11-2 and TRBJ2-1; a weak D match, TRBD1 (5 bases). The V end lost 3 bases, the J end lost 12 bases, and 15 bases lay between the germline ends. CDR3 size: 13 residues. The V gene's germline CDR1 is SGHAT and CDR2 FQNNGV.

CDR3 nucleotide sequence: TGTGCCAGCAGTACAGTGGAAATCTCCACTGAAGCTTTCTTT. Translated, it gives CASSTVEISTEAFF. This rearrangement joins TRBV5-4 to TRBJ1-1; D call uncertain. CDR1 is SGHNT and CDR2 is YYREEE in the germline V gene (reference sequence). The length of the CDR3 is 14 residues. V was trimmed by 5 bases and J by 4 bases, leaving 15 bases between them.